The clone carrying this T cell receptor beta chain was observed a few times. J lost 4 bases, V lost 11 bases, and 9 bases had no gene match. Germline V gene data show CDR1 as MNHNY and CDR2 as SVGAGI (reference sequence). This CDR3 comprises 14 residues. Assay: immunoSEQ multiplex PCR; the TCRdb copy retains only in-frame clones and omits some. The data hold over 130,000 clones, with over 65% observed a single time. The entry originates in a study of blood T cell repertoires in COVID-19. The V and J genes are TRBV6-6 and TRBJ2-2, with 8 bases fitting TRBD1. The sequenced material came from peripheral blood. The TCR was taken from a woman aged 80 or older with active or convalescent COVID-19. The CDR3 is CAALGQAITGELFF. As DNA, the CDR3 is TGTGCCGCATTGGGACAGGCGATCACCGGGGAGCTGTTTTTT.